The rows below give T cell receptor beta chains drawn from one sample of a study of blood T cells in healthy people across ages. TCRdb passed the 5' RACE reads through MiXCR, listing each CDR3 protein once. The table lists around 800,000 distinct CDR3 sequences, 62% of them singletons. Sequencing was carried out using blood. The receptor set was obtained from a young man in good health. Both conserved end residues are part of each CDR3. The D gene is left open where the match is weak. Rows may omit the clone size; those that give it use once, few, many or a size class.

>.|TRBV12-3/TRBV12-4|TRBJ2-7|12|many
CASSRTAYEQYF
TGTGCCAGCAGCCGGACAGCCTACGAGCAGTACTTC
>.|TRBV12-3/TRBV12-4|TRBJ2-5|14|.
CASSSGFDQETQYF
TGTGCCAGCAGCAGCGGCTTCGACCAAGAGACCCAGTACTTC
>TRBD1|TRBV12-3/TRBV12-4|TRBJ2-7|15|once
CASSFGQGRTYEQYF
TGTGCCAGCAGTTTTGGACAGGGGAGGACCTACGAGCAGTACTTC
>.|TRBV12-3/TRBV12-4|TRBJ2-6|19|few
CASSPSPATRGAGANVLTF
TGTGCCAGCAGCCCGAGCCCCGCCACTCGGGGCGCTGGGGCCAACGTCCTGACTTTC
>.|TRBV5-5|TRBJ2-3|12|.
CASSLGVIGQYF
TGTGCCAGCAGCTTGGGAGTCATTGGGCAGTATTTT
>TRBD1|TRBV7-9|TRBJ2-4|13|.
CASSQDRDGEQYF
TGTGCCAGCAGCCAGGACAGGGACGGGGAGCAGTACTTC
>.|TRBV5-1|TRBJ1-6|14|.
CASSLESANSPLHF
TGCGCCAGCAGCTTGGAGTCAGCTAATTCACCCCTCCACTTT
>TRBD1|TRBV20-1|TRBJ2-5|14|.
CSARGQGALGEQYF
TGCAGTGCTAGGGGACAGGGGGCCTTGGGGGAGCAGTACTTC
>.|TRBV3-1|TRBJ2-6|15|.
CASRRDSFGANVLTF
TGTGCCAGCAGGCGAGACAGCTTTGGGGCCAACGTCCTGACTTTC
>TRBD1|TRBV20-1|TRBJ1-3|15|.
CSASTGGDGGNTIYF
TGCAGTGCTTCAACAGGGGGCGATGGAGGAAACACCATATATTTT
>.|TRBV7-2|TRBJ2-5|13|.
CASSLVIEETQYF
TGTGCCAGCAGCTTAGTAATAGAAGAGACCCAGTACTTC
>.|TRBV6-2/TRBV6-3|TRBJ2-7|13|.
CASSQPQPGEQYF
TGTGCCAGCAGTCAGCCCCAGCCGGGCGAGCAGTACTTC
>TRBD1|TRBV28|TRBJ2-7|14|few
CASSSKPTGEEQYF
TGTGCCAGCAGTTCCAAACCCACAGGGGAGGAGCAGTACTTC
>.|TRBV7-8|TRBJ2-5|13|.
CASSRALIETQYF
TGTGCCAGCAGCCGCGCTTTGATAGAGACCCAGTACTTC
>.|TRBV5-1|TRBJ2-5|15|.
CASSAQGPGMETQYF
TGCGCCAGCAGCGCACAGGGACCTGGGATGGAGACCCAGTACTTC
>.|TRBV28|TRBJ1-2|12|.
CASSSQGEGYTF
TGTGCCAGCAGTTCGCAGGGTGAGGGCTACACCTTC
>.|TRBV27|TRBJ2-1|16|.
CASSLSVTGAYNEQFF
TGTGCCAGCAGTTTATCCGTGACAGGAGCCTACAATGAGCAGTTCTTC
>.|TRBV7-2|TRBJ2-3|16|few
CASRGGGADITDTQYF
TGTGCCAGCAGAGGAGGGGGGGCGGACATCACAGATACGCAGTATTTT
>.|TRBV12-3/TRBV12-4|TRBJ2-5|16|.
CASSIWTNRAGETQYF
TGTGCCAGCAGTATCTGGACCAACCGCGCCGGGGAGACCCAGTACTTC
>TRBD1|TRBV7-9|TRBJ2-7|14|.
CASSVRDRVDEQYF
TGTGCCAGCAGCGTCCGGGACAGGGTCGACGAGCAGTACTTC
>.|TRBV28|TRBJ1-5|15|.
CASRGGGYSNQPQHF
TGTGCCAGCAGGGGCGGGGGGTATAGCAATCAGCCCCAGCATTTT
>.|TRBV12-3/TRBV12-4|TRBJ2-5|15|.
CASSLWRGVGETQYF
TGTGCCAGCAGTTTATGGCGGGGAGTAGGAGAGACCCAGTACTTC